The 16 T cell receptor beta chains reported below all come from one sample, sequenced in a study of Graves' ophthalmopathy and Graves' hyperthyroidism. Amplification of the TCR beta CDR3 regions used RNA transcripts (as template). RT-PCR was first run with HTBI primers, then multiplex PCR in a second round. TCRdb re-called the multiplex PCR reads through MiXCR, storing one row per CDR3 protein. This repertoire shows some 370,000 distinct CDR3 sequences, 17% found once; its top ten account for 2% to 2.5%. The source material was peripheral blood. Source of these receptors: an adult woman with stable Graves' hyperthyroidism.

The sample holds many counts of this clonotype. V usage is TRBV14 and J usage is TRBJ1-1; D is perhaps TRBD1 (6 bases). This CDR3 contains 15 residues. CDR1 and CDR2 (germline): SGHDN, FVKESK. V was pared by 6 bases and J by 5 bases, with 19 bases between. The CDR3 is CASSLLPGAETEAFF. The CDR3 nucleotides are TGTGCCAGCAGTCTACTACCAGGGGCGGAAACTGAAGCTTTCTTT.

Many counts were recorded for this clonotype. V is TRBV6-1 and J is TRBJ2-6; TRBD1 matches 8 bases. The V and J ends lost 7 bases and 3 bases, in that order; junction bases with no gene match: 5. CDR1 and CDR2 from the germline V gene are MNHNS and SASEGT. This CDR3 is built from 15 residues. CDR3 DNA: TGTGCCAGCACCAGGGGGCTAGGTGGGGCCAACGTCCTGACTTTC. As protein: CASTRGLGGANVLTF.

This clonotype was found many times. The chain has TRBV7-2 and TRBJ2-5; D possibly corresponds to TRBD2 (6 bases). CDR1 is SGHTA and CDR2 is FQGNSA in the germline V gene. CDR3 length equals 15 residues. The V end lost 5 bases, the J end lost 3 bases, and 16 bases lay between the germline ends. The DNA for the CDR3 is TGTGCCAGCAGCCCCTGGGCGGGACTCGAAGAGACCCAGTACTTC. Its protein is CASSPWAGLEETQYF.

The chain couples TRBV28 to TRBJ2-7; D not certain. Trimming took 2 bases from V and 1 from J, leaving 18 bases between them. Germline lookup yields CDR1 MDHEN and CDR2 SYDVKM. This CDR3 has 17 amino acids. CDR3 loop: CASSLMGFSQSSYEQYF. The CDR3 coding sequence is TGTGCCAGCAGTTTAATGGGGTTCAGTCAATCGTCCTACGAGCAGTACTTC.

The table lists this clonotype with many counts. In DNA form, the CDR3 reads TGTGCCAGCAGCTTAGATCCTGCCTCGGTCGGGACCCAGTACTTC. Residues: CASSLDPASVGTQYF. The chain has TRBV11-2 and TRBJ2-5; D call uncertain. CDR1 and CDR2 from the germline V gene are SGHAT and FQNNGV. The CDR3 spans 15 residues. Deletions cut 0 bases from V and 7 bases from J, with 15 bases between.

There are many counts of this clonotype. The chain has TRBV10-1 and TRBJ1-2; D is unresolved. With 3 bases removed from V and 2 bases from J, the gap between germline ends came to 7 bases. The CDR3 loop spans 13 amino acids. Looked up from germline, CDR1 is WNHNN and CDR2 is SYGVQD (reference sequence). This CDR3 reads CASSEYGNYGYTF. Written as DNA, the CDR3 is TGCGCCAGCAGTGAATACGGGAACTATGGCTACACCTTC.

The chain links TRBV28 to TRBJ2-2, with 11 bases fitting TRBD1. J was trimmed by 5 bases and V by 5 bases; bases with no gene match: 7. This CDR3 has 16 residues. Germline lookup yields CDR1 MDHEN and CDR2 SYDVKM. The chain's CDR3 is CASSGDRGKGTGELFF. The CDR3 region has the DNA TGTGCCAGCAGTGGGGACAGGGGGAAGGGGACCGGGGAGCTGTTTTTT.

There are many counts of this clonotype. J is TRBJ2-2 and V is TRBV24-1, with TRBD2 identical over 8 bases. Germline CDR1 is KGHDR and CDR2 is SFDVKD. J lost 2 bases, V lost 1 base, and 8 bases had no gene match. This CDR3 has 18 residues. The CDR3 sequence is CATSDLPLAGYNTGELFF. The CDR3 nucleotides read TGTGCCACCAGTGATTTACCCCTAGCGGGCTATAACACCGGGGAGCTGTTTTTT.

This clonotype was detected ten times or more. V is TRBV7-6 and J is TRBJ2-7; TRBD1 matches 7 bases. V was clipped by 4 bases and J by 0 bases; unmatched bases: 6. The V gene's germline CDR1 is SGHVS and CDR2 FNYEAQ. The CDR3 contains 15 residues. CDR3 region: CASSSGQDPSYEQYF. CDR3 in DNA: TGTGCCAGCAGCTCCGGACAGGACCCCTCCTACGAGCAGTACTTC.

This clonotype was observed many times. The J gene is TRBJ1-1, the V gene TRBV7-2; 9 nucleotides agree with TRBD1. This CDR3 contains 15 residues. The germline V gene encodes CDR1 SGHTA and CDR2 FQGNSA. J gave up 5 bases and V 5 bases, and 9 bases lay outside the gene matches. The CDR3 bases are TGTGCCAGCAGCGGAGGCCAACAGGGGGCGACTGAAGCTTTCTTT. Translated: CASSGGQQGATEAFF.

The rearrangement uses TRBV28 and TRBJ2-7; 9 nucleotides match TRBD1. V shed 7 bases and J 0 bases; nucleotides not matched to a gene: 10. Germline CDR1 MDHEN, CDR2 SYDVKM. The CDR3 has 16 residues. The CDR3 here is CASNKPGTGISYEQYF. The CDR3 DNA is TGTGCCAGCAATAAACCCGGGACAGGGATCTCCTACGAGCAGTACTTC.

The table lists this clonotype with many counts. The V gene is TRBV3-1, the J gene TRBJ1-1, with unresolved D. The CDR3 is made up of 13 amino acids. Trimming removed 1 base from V and 4 bases from J, with 7 bases in between. CDR1 is LGHDT, CDR2 YNNKEL, per germline (reference sequence). CDR3 sequence (DNA): TGTGCCAGCAGCCAAGTTCTCCTCACTGAAGCTTTCTTT. Its translation is CASSQVLLTEAFF.

The chain has TRBV18 and TRBJ2-1; 10 bases align to TRBD2. CDR1 KGHSH and CDR2 LQKENI come from the germline V gene. Trimming took 3 bases from V and 5 from J; bases not matched to a gene: 1. The CDR3 length is 14 residues. CDR3 region: CASSPLAGDNEQFF. CDR3 nucleotide sequence: TGTGCCAGCTCACCGCTAGCGGGAGACAATGAGCAGTTCTTC. Filled out from reference TRBV18 and TRBJ2-1, the complete variable domain reads NAGVMQNPRHLVRRRGQEARLRCSPMKGHSHVYWYRQLPEEGLKFMVYLQKENIIDESGMPKERFSAEFPKEGPSILRIQQVVRGDSAAYFCASSPLAGDNEQFFGPGTRLTVL.

V is TRBV6-1 and J is TRBJ2-7, with D perhaps TRBD1 (6 bases). Germline V gene lookup returns CDR1 MNHNS and CDR2 SASEGT. The V gene lost 0 bases and the J gene lost 3 bases, with 9 bases spanning the gap. CDR3 length: 14 residues. CDR3 sequence: CASSEAPDSYEQYF. The CDR3 region has the DNA TGTGCCAGCAGTGAAGCCCCGGACAGCTACGAGCAGTACTTC.

This clonotype was detected many times. This chain uses TRBV20-1 with TRBJ1-2, with 8 nucleotides matching TRBD1. The CDR3 covers 15 residues. Unmatched junction bases numbered 5, after V lost 0 bases and J lost 2 bases. Germline-derived CDR1 and CDR2 are DFQATT and SNEGSKA (reference sequence). The CDR3 is CSARDQPGGNYGYTF. CDR3 coding DNA: TGCAGTGCTAGAGATCAACCAGGGGGCAACTATGGCTACACCTTC.

Ten or more counts support this clonotype. Since no conserved phenylalanine or tryptophan closes the CDR3, a read error is the likely cause. The rearrangement uses TRBV28 and TRBJ2-7; the D is unclear. The V gene's germline CDR1 is MDHEN and CDR2 SYDVKM. The CDR3 has 13 residues. V gave up 3 bases and J gave up 5 bases, with 11 bases separating them. The CDR3 sequence: CASSFQVPDEQYS. The DNA for the CDR3 is TGTGCCAGCAGTTTTCAGGTTCCTGACGAGCAGTACTCC.